This TCR beta chain appears in the sequencing data of a study of cytomegalovirus exposure and HLA in healthy donors (dated by TCRdb to about 2017). Background for the entire study: An earlier analysis of around 600 of the donors reported about 290 Gb of sequence data and 100 million to 140 million unique TCR beta sequences from about 180 million T cells. An early release covering about 600 HLA-typed donors comprised about 300 gigabases of sequencing data and tens of millions of unique TCR sequences. Of the 300 to 500 genotyped donors, roughly 80% were placed in the genetic ancestry cluster associated with self-reported Caucasian donors. The study was designed to test whether signatures of past pathogen exposure could be identified by cataloging public T cell receptors. The study used immunosequencing to profile the T cell repertoires of 670 or so subjects and linked those repertoires to cytomegalovirus serostatus. Along with the approximately 670-subject first cohort, a separate validation cohort of more than 90 different subjects was used. High-throughput TCR immunosequencing, statistical association of individual TCRs with disease status, and machine learning were combined to predict cytomegalovirus infection status. In a later analysis, previously published TCR beta repertoires from several hundred donors were re-analyzed and high-resolution HLA genotyping was added so that TCR occurrence patterns could be studied. The later analysis used no new phenotypic data to find candidate immune exposures, relying instead on TCR beta sequences and their occurrence across donors. To decide whether each TCR beta V gene segment behaved as functional or pseudogenic, an earlier analysis of over 500 of the donors relied on high-throughput TCR beta sequencing. Donor age, sex, ethnicity and CMV serostatus were compiled together with the repertoire data. In a later genetic analysis, genome-wide SNP genotypes for about three fifths of the roughly 670 donors were used, and that subset was treated as a discovery cohort. Every repertoire in the discovery cohort had been generated on one and the same sequencing platform. HLA typing covered class I and class II loci at four-digit resolution. The number of donors typed differed by locus, with roughly 620-630 for A, B, C, DRB1 and DQB1, around 520 for DQA1, 606 for DPA1, and over 400 for DPB1. A handful of DR-DQ haplotypes were handled as single units for association and clustering because linkage in the cohort was strong. Across about 370 genotyped donors of the cohort, an average of approximately 240,000 unique TCR beta nucleotide sequences per donor were sequenced, and 15% to 20% of those sequences were non-productive. General findings and caveats noted by the study authors: Compared with the approximately 700-donor mean, donors in an Asian-associated ancestry cluster had fewer N-insertions in productive TCRs, according to a later genetic analysis. The classifier was reported to diagnose cytomegalovirus status with high specificity and sensitivity in both the original and validation cohorts. The earlier analysis of some 540 of the donors excluded approximately 15 rarely observed V segments, including chromosome 9 orphons, because counts were too low. A later analysis found that HLA-associated TCR beta chains were more clonally expanded and had lower generation probabilities than equally common non-associated chains. It was suggested by the authors that the approach could potentially be generalized to other disease states and immunological phenotypes. A further reported finding was that TCR beta sequences accurately predicted the HLA-A and HLA-B alleles for most subjects in the first cohort. In a later analysis, the rate of TCR association differed among HLA loci, with DRB1 alleles having the most associated TCRs and HLA-C alleles having the fewest. Most TCR sequences were observed very rarely across donors, whereas some public TCRs were present in many individuals. Because the 87-base-pair reads could not distinguish some IMGT-functional V segments, including TRBV6-2 and TRBV6-3, those segments were excluded. Only TCR beta chains were sequenced in this cohort, and the absence of alpha or paired-chain data limited detectable features. Correlated functional status among segregating V segments might be attributable to linkage disequilibrium, but an unknown experimental factor could not be ruled out. Several of the top co-occurrence clusters appeared to be linked to parvovirus B19, influenza, CMV and Epstein-Barr virus, according to a later analysis. Immune exposure information for the cohort was limited to CMV serostatus. In an earlier analysis of about 540 of the donors, most TCR beta V segments were observed in productive rearrangements about 90% or about 30% of the time, broadly matching IMGT annotations. Strong co-occurrence of HLA alleles, especially DR and DQ, made assigning TCR associations to individual alleles difficult. V-gene and J-gene trimming of TCR beta chains was associated with a missense DCLRE1C variant in a later genetic analysis, and the association was replicated in an independent cohort. In vitro tests confirmed that a few of the cytomegalovirus-associated TCR beta chains recognize cytomegalovirus antigens. The presence/absence analyses assumed that sequencing depth was roughly uniform across donors, and that assumption may not be true. A cluster of highly shared sequence variants was judged likely to represent a technical artifact of the sequencing pipeline. Because HLA typing was unavailable for some donors at each locus, only the typed subset was used in association tests. A later analysis associated 16,951 TCR beta sequences with specific HLA alleles at a false discovery rate of 0.05. The study listed around 160 TCR beta chains as associated with cytomegalovirus. Most CMV-associated TCR beta chains appeared to be HLA-restricted in a later analysis, and the HLA associations seemed to be driven largely by CMV exposure.

V is clipped by 6 bases and J by 4 bases, and the sequence between their germline boundaries is 15 bases long. CDR1 and CDR2 are drawn from the germline V gene: MNHEY, SVGAGI. Its CDR3 holds 14 amino acids, cysteine through phenylalanine. CDR3 DNA is the only sequence kept; it has 42 bases, read in frame from the first base. The cohort consisted of 650 to 700 healthy bone marrow donors. At the time of sampling, every cohort member was nominally healthy, though immune exposures that went unrecorded were likely present. The donor tested CMV seronegative, placing the donor among the approximately 400 seronegative members of the cohort. Each donor provided a peripheral blood sample, and peripheral blood mononuclear cells were used for TCR beta sequencing. The Qiagen DNeasy Blood Extraction Kit was used to extract genomic DNA from the blood cell samples. This clone was counted only a few times. The clone's antigen remains unknown. The sample holds no much larger clone one base away, and base qualities are not on file.

The method was the immunoSEQ multiplex PCR assay. For the multiplex PCR, a mixture combining 60 forward primers for TCR Vbeta segments and 13 reverse primers for TCR Jbeta segments was used. The CDR3 region of rearranged TCR beta genes was amplified from genomic DNA by a multiplex PCR assay. On the Illumina HiSeq System, the amplified TCR beta libraries were sequenced as 87-base-pair reads. As for the authors' bioinformatics: A later analysis tallied roughly 80 million unique TCR beta chains across the approximately 670 repertoires, and some 10 million of those chains were shared by two or more donors. Raw reads were error-corrected and collapsed into unique sequences by a nearest-neighbor algorithm in which closely related sequences were merged to remove PCR and sequencing errors. V, D and J gene segments were assigned by aligning CDR3 sequences to IMGT reference sequences. Each retained sequence needed at least a six-nucleotide match to both a V gene segment and a J gene segment. Rearrangements were called productive when the CDR3 lacked stop codons and stayed in frame with V and J; all others were non-productive. Following IMGT convention, CDR3 was defined as the stretch from the second conserved V-encoded cysteine to the conserved J-encoded phenylalanine. Sequences without an unambiguous match to a single V gene segment were excluded from the earlier analysis of approximately 560 of the donors. An earlier analysis of 550 to 650 of the donors classified V segments as functional when productive rearrangements were above 56.7% and as segregating when the standard deviation between donors was above 5%. A statistical classification framework was built for diagnosing cytomegalovirus status from the catalog of TCR beta chain sequences. In a later analysis, V and J genes were assigned by comparing TCR nucleotide sequences against IMGT/GENE-DB human TR gene sequences. Using the TCRdist pipeline, a later analysis assigned CDR3 sequences along with most-parsimonious VDJ recombination scenarios. In a later analysis, every TCR beta chain was defined by the combination of its CDR3 amino acid sequence and its V-gene family, and reads without a unique V-gene family were dropped. A later analysis removed 500 to 600 highly shared, low-generation-probability nucleotide sequences to deal with suspected cross-contamination and a sequencing artifact. In a later analysis, a clonal expansion index was calculated for each public chain from normalized within-repertoire ranks of inferred template counts. Generation probabilities in a later analysis came from a VDJ recombination model fitted to out-of-frame rearrangements, and those results were checked against IGoR. A later analysis scored TCR-TCR, TCR-HLA and TCR-CMV co-occurrence with hypergeometric tests, applying a repertoire-size bias correction to TCR pairs. A later analysis estimated false discovery rates by permuting HLA or CMV assignments 20 times. In a later analysis, co-occurring TCRs were grouped using DBSCAN, and TCRdist sequence similarity was added for clustering within HLA-allele-positive subsets. Co-occurrence clustering excluded repertoires with fewer than 30,000 or more than 120,000 public chains, plus five with anomalous nucleotide sharing. Drawn from immuneACCESS, this table holds only the in-frame rearrangements with V and J called that TCRdb kept. Clones are partly lost; checked studies trace under half to an unresolved V gene and leave the rest unexplained. V and J calls and clone size are given by that table; D and trimming were obtained from the DNA. The table for this sample lists more than 65,000 clones; 75% to 80% of them were counted only once. The leading ten clones occupy 4.5% to 7% of the sample.

The source of this sequence is a female donor in good health and CMV-seronegative. The chain is made from TRBV6-5 and TRBJ1-1, with a tentative D gene TRBD1 over 5 matching bases. The sample consisted of PBMCs. The base sequence is TGTGCCAGCAGGGCGTCAGGGCGGGGCACTGAAGCTTTCTTT. This sequence encodes CASRASGRGTEAFF.